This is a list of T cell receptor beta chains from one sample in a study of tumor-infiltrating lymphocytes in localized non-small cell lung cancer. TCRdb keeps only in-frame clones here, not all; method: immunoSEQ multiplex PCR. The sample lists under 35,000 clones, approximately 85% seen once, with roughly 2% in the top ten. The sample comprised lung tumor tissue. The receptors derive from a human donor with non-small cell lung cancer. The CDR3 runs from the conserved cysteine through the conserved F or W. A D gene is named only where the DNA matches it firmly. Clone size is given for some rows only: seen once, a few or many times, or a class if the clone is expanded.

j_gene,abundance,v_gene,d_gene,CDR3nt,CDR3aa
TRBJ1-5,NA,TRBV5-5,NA,TGTGCCAGCAACCCGTCAGGGGAAAATCAGCCCCAGCATTTT,CASNPSGENQPQHF
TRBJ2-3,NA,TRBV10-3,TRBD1,TGTGCCATCAGTGAGTCGCGGGACAGGGACACAGATACGCAGTATTTT,CAISESRDRDTDTQYF
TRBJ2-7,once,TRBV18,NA,TGTGCCAGCTCAAACAGGGAATTCTCCTACGAGCAGTACTTC,CASSNREFSYEQYF
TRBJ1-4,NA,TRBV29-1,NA,TGCAGCGTCACAGAGGGGACGGTCATCGGTGGAAAACTGTTTTTT,CSVTEGTVIGGKLFF
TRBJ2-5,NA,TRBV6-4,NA,TGTGCCAGCAGTGAAGGCGCTGAGGGTGAGCAGTACTTC,CASSEGAEGEQYF
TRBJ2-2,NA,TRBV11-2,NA,TGTGCCAGCAGCTTTTCTGGGCCGAACACCGGGGAGCTGTTTTTT,CASSFSGPNTGELFF
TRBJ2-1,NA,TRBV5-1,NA,TGCGCCAGCAGATCCTACAATGAGCAGTTCTTC,CASRSYNEQFF
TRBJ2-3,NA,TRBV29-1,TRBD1,TGCAGCGCCCATGGGGGACAGGGGGCAACAGATACGCAGTATTTT,CSAHGGQGATDTQYF
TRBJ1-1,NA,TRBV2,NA,TGTGCCAGCAGCAGGGTTGCCACTGAAGCTTTCTTT,CASSRVATEAFF
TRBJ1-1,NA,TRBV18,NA,TGTGCCAGCTCACCCCAACAGAACACTGAAGCTTTCTTT,CASSPQQNTEAFF
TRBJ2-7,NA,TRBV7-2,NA,TGTGCCAGCAGCTTAGCGAGCCACGAGCAGTACTTC,CASSLASHEQYF
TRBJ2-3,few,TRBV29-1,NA,TGCAGCACCTCCCGGGGAGGGCAGGGGACAGATACGCAGTATTTT,CSTSRGGQGTDTQYF
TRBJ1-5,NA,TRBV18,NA,TGTGCCAGCTCACCCACGACAAGCAATCAGCCCCAGCATTTT,CASSPTTSNQPQHF
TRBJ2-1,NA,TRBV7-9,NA,TGTGCCAGCAGCTTAGCGGGGAGAGGTGAGCAGTTCTTC,CASSLAGRGEQFF
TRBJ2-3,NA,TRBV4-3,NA,TGCGCCAGCAGCCAAGATAAAGCGGTCCTGAGCACAGATACGCAGTATTTT,CASSQDKAVLSTDTQYF
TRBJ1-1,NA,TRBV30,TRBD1,TGTGCCTGGACCCTCGGGGGCAGGGGGCGAGGGAACACTGAAGCTTTCTTT,CAWTLGGRGRGNTEAFF
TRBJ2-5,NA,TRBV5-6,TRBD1,TGTGCCAGCAGCACGGGACAGAAAGAGACCCAGTACTTC,CASSTGQKETQYF
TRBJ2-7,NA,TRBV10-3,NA,TGTGCCATCAGTGAGCGGAGGGGGCGATACGAGCAGTACTTC,CAISERRGRYEQYF
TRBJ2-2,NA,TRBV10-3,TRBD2,TGTGCCACTAGCCTGGGACTAGCGGGGGGCGACACCGGGGAGCTGTTTTTT,CATSLGLAGGDTGELFF
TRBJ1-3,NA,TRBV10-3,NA,TGTGCCATCAGCGGGACGGCGGAAAACACCATATATTTT,CAISGTAENTIYF
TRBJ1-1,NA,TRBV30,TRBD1,TGTGCCTGGACAAACAGGGGAAGGTTGAACACTGAAGCTTTCTTT,CAWTNRGRLNTEAFF
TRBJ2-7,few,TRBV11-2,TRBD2,TGTGCCAGCAGCCTGAGCGGGATACGGCCCAGCTACGAGCAGTACTTC,CASSLSGIRPSYEQYF
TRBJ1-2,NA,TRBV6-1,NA,TGTGCCAGCGCCAGCAGGAACTATGGCTACACCTTC,CASASRNYGYTF
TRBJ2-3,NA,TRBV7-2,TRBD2,TGTGCCAGCAGCTTAGCAAGGCTAGCGGGAGGGGTAGGCACAGATACGCAGTATTTT,CASSLARLAGGVGTDTQYF
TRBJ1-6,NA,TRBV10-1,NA,TGCGCCAGCACAGGGTTAACCTCACCCCTCCACTTT,CASTGLTSPLHF
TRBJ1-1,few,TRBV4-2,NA,TGTGCCAGCAGCCAAGGGGGGAGAGAAGCTTTCTTT,CASSQGGREAFF
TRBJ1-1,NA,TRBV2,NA,TGTGCCAGCAGGGGTGGCAGAGACTTGAACACTGAAGCTTTCTTT,CASRGGRDLNTEAFF
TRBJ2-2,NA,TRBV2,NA,TGTGCCAGCAGTGAAACTGGCGGGGAGCTGTTTTTT,CASSETGGELFF
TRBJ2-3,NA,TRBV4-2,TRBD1,TGTGCCAGCAGCCTCCCGGGACAGGGGACAGATACGCAGTATTTT,CASSLPGQGTDTQYF
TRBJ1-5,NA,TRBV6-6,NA,TGTGCCAGCAGTTACTCGAATAGCAATCAGCCCCAGCATTTT,CASSYSNSNQPQHF
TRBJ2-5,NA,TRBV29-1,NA,TGCAGCGTTGAGATTGAAGAGACCCAGTACTTC,CSVEIEETQYF
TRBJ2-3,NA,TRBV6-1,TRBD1,TGTGCCAGCAGTGACAGGGGGAGAGGCGCAGATACGCAGTATTTT,CASSDRGRGADTQYF
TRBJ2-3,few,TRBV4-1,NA,TGCGCCAGCAGCCAAGACGGGCAGGGGTACACAGATACGCAGTATTTT,CASSQDGQGYTDTQYF
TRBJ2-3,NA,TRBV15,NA,TGTGCCACCAGCAGAGATGACCTCACAGATACGCAGTATTTT,CATSRDDLTDTQYF
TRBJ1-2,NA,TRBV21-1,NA,TGTGCCAGCAGCAAAAGCTTCAGGGGAGGGAATGGCTACACCTTC,CASSKSFRGGNGYTF
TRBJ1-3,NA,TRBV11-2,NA,TGTGCCAGCAGCACAGGTAGTGGAAACACCATATATTTT,CASSTGSGNTIYF
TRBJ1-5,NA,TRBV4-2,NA,TGTGCCAGCAGCCAATACACAGATAGCAATCAGCCCCAGCATTTT,CASSQYTDSNQPQHF
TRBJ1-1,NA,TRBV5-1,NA,TGCGCCAGCAGCTTAAGCGGGGGAAGCACTGAAGCTTTCTTT,CASSLSGGSTEAFF
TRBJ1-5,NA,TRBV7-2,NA,TGTGCCAGCAGCTTAAGGGGGAGGGATCAGCCCCAGCATTTT,CASSLRGRDQPQHF
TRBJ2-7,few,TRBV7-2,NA,TGTGCCAGCAGCCCAGGGGACCGCAGATACGAGCAGTACTTC,CASSPGDRRYEQYF
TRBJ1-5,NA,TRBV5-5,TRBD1,TGTGCCAGCAGCTCCCAGACAGGGTTGAGCAATCAGCCCCAGCATTTT,CASSSQTGLSNQPQHF
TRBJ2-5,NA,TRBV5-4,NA,TGTGCCAGCAGCTTGTCGGGGAAGGTCGGGGAGACCCAGTACTTC,CASSLSGKVGETQYF